The sequence of this T cell receptor beta chain was determined in a study of blood T cell repertoires in COVID-19 (dated by TCRdb to 2018 to 2021). Notes on the research overall: ImmuneRACE Cohort 3 recovered participants were defined by two consecutive negative NP/OP PCR tests, healthcare professional clearance, or symptom resolution. The collaborator samples originated in the United States, Italy and Spain and spanned the acute and convalescent phases of COVID-19. The prospective study material was composed of cDNA or gDNA derived from T cells, B-cell-depleted T cells, or PBMCs. Deeply sampled blood TCRbeta repertoires from subjects exposed to, actively infected with, or recovered from COVID-19 were included in the dataset. The repertoires were released in a freely available public database meant as a resource for research on the immune response to SARS-CoV-2. The samples were drawn from the first 160 participants of the ongoing ImmuneRACE study and from 950 to 1,500 subjects provided by 6 global collaborators. Sample metadata almost always included a de-identified subject ID, COVID-19 status, age in years and sex. HLA class I and class II types, where available, came from metadata supplied by the sample provider rather than from assay-based typing.

Participants in the prospective study were aged about 18 to 95 years, lived in under 30 United States geographic areas, and enrolled through a virtual design. Cohort assignment in the prospective study relied on participant-reported clinical history from a screening survey and a study questionnaire. In the prospective study, mobile phlebotomists collected whole blood, serum and a nasopharyngeal or oropharyngeal swab from each participant. Over a roughly 2-month period, participants in the prospective study had the option of providing additional blood draws and questionnaires. Blood samples from the prospective study were shipped frozen or at room temperature prior to DNA extraction. Study-level results and caveats: Clinical and demographic metadata were provided uncurated, with the amount varying by source and participant.

Regarding this clone: It lacks a known antigen. Within one base of it there is no much larger clone, and no base qualities were kept.

V loses 2 bases, J loses 8 bases, and the germline ends lie 11 bases apart. Measured from the cysteine to the phenylalanine, the CDR3 is 14 residues long. CDR3 DNA only is kept here, 42 bases in frame from base 1. Per the germline V gene (reference sequence), SGHNT is the CDR1 and YYREEE is the CDR2. TCRbeta CDR3 regions were amplified from genomic DNA using the immunoSEQ Assay, a bias-controlled multiplex PCR. Per the authors' processing: The number of nucleated cells in each sample was estimated by amplification of reference gene primers within the assay. To quantify the absolute abundance of each unique TCRbeta CDR3 rearrangement, sequence reads were collapsed and filtered. For each sample, productive Simpson clonality was calculated as the square root of Simpson's diversity index over productive rearrangements. TCRdb carries this immuneACCESS record with in-frame sequences only. Its versions omit some clonotypes, under half of them owing to an unresolved V gene in the studies checked, with the rest unexplained. V, J and clone size were drawn from that table, and D and trimming were deduced from the DNA. The sample data list around 360,000 clones, and approximately 87% of these were observed just once. The ten largest clonotypes hold less than 2.5% of the sample.

The V gene is TRBV5-4 and the J gene is TRBJ1-6, and the D gene may be TRBD1, 6 bases matching. The source of this sequence is a man in his forties or fifties in a cohort exposed to, infected with or recovered from COVID-19 (not recorded which). Material: PBMCs or T cells enriched from blood (not recorded which). CDR3 reads: CASSFRQEHSPLHF. Here is the DNA: TGTGCCAGCAGCTTTAGACAGGAACATTCACCCCTCCACTTT. Full variable domain (CDR3 extended with the reference TRBV5-4 and TRBJ1-6 proteins): ETGVTQSPTHLIKTRGQQVTLRCSSQSGHNTVSWYQQALGQGPQFIFQYYREEENGRGNFPPRFSGLQFPNYSSELNVNALELDDSALYLCASSFRQEHSPLHFGNGTRLTVT.